This TCR beta chain was recovered during a study of identifying expanded T cells in peripheral blood. As concerns this clone: No antigen is known for it.

The repertoire was sequenced with immunoSEQ multiplex PCR; TCRdb's copy has only in-frame clones and lacks some. The table lists under 95,000 clones, roughly 90% of them singletons, with around 2.8% in the top ten. This CDR3 has 13 amino acids. Trimming cost V 4 bases and J 6 bases, with 10 bases left between them. The germline CDR1 and CDR2 sequences are MRHNA and SNTAGT. Study findings and constraints: Over about two and four weeks, about 15 and 19 clones changed, versus around 1.2 between replicates.

Source material: blood. The TCR was taken from a person aged 18-69 years in good health. This chain connects TRBV6-4 to TRBJ2-1; the D gene could be TRBD1 or TRBD2 (6 bases each). CDR3 DNA: TGTGCCAGCAGTGTACAGGGAGGCAATGAGCAGTTCTTC. Residues: CASSVQGGNEQFF.